These 10 T cell receptor beta chains came from one sample sequenced in a study of technical replicates of blood from several donors. The table came from immunoSEQ multiplex PCR; TCRdb's copy has only in-frame clones and leaves some out. The data contain approximately 79,000 clones, about 97% of them singletons. Sequencing used T cells isolated from PBMCs. These receptors were collected from a human donor in good health.

This rearrangement joins TRBV28 to TRBJ2-7; 10 nucleotides match TRBD2. Germline CDR1 MDHEN, CDR2 SYDVKM. The CDR3 spans 17 residues. V shed 2 bases, J shed 0 bases, and the junction held 7 bases outside the gene matches. Here the CDR3 reads CASSLPAGGPSSYEQYF. For the CDR3, the DNA is TGTGCCAGCAGTTTACCAGCGGGAGGGCCTAGCTCCTACGAGCAGTACTTC. Combining the CDR3 with reference TRBV28 and TRBJ2-7 gives the whole variable domain DVKVTQSSRYLVKRTGEKVFLECVQDMDHENMFWYRQDPGLGLRLIYFSYDVKMKEKGDIPEGYSVSREKKERFSLILESASTNQTSMYLCASSLPAGGPSSYEQYFGPGTRLTVT.

This clone was picked up one time. The chain employs TRBV29-1 and TRBJ1-2; D uncertain. V lost 3 bases to trimming and J lost 1 base, with 6 bases between them. The CDR3 covers 12 residues. Germline V gene data show CDR1 as SQVTM and CDR2 as ANQGSEA. CDR3 sequence: CSVEGHNYGYTF. DNA for the CDR3: TGCAGCGTTGAGGGCCATAACTATGGCTACACCTTC.

The rearrangement links TRBV7-9 to TRBJ1-1, with D tentatively TRBD1 (6 bases). Trimming removed 2 bases at V and 4 bases at J, with 14 bases between. The CDR3 has 15 amino acids. Germline loops: CDR1 SEHNR, CDR2 FQNEAQ (reference sequence). CDR3 sequence: CASSLSGGLSTEAFF. CDR3 coding DNA: TGTGCCAGCAGCTTATCGGGGGGCTTGAGCACTGAAGCTTTCTTT.

V usage is TRBV27 and J usage is TRBJ2-3, with TRBD2 matching 10 bases. The CDR3 contains 14 residues. Trimming cost V 8 bases and J 4 bases; bases outside gene matches: 6. Germline V gene sequence: CDR1 MNHEY, CDR2 SMNVEV (reference sequence). The CDR3 bases are TGTGCCAGCTGGGAGCGGGAGGGCCCAGATACGCAGTATTTT. It codes for CASWEREGPDTQYF.

V usage is TRBV30 and J usage is TRBJ2-3; 11 bases match TRBD1. V lost 7 bases to trimming and J lost 2 bases; unmatched junction nucleotides: 14. This CDR3 is 17 amino acids long. Germline V gives CDR1 GTSNPN, CDR2 SVGIG (reference sequence). DNA of the CDR3: TGTGCCTCACGAGGGGGACAGGGGGTATCTGTCACAGATACGCAGTATTTT. As protein: CASRGGQGVSVTDTQYF.

This clone was detected only once. This sequence joins TRBV27 and TRBJ2-7; 9 bases fit TRBD1. V was pared by 3 bases and J by 7 bases, with 7 bases of the junction left unmatched. Germline-derived CDR1 and CDR2 are MNHEY and SMNVEV (reference sequence). This CDR3 contains 14 residues. DNA for the CDR3: TGTGCCAGCAGTTTGGGACAGGGCCCAACGGAGCAGTACTTC. This translates into CASSLGQGPTEQYF.

The J gene is TRBJ2-7, the V gene TRBV14, with TRBD1 identical over 7 bases. This CDR3 is built from 15 residues. Trimming cost V 2 bases and J 3 bases; bases outside gene matches: 7. Germline loops: CDR1 SGHDN, CDR2 FVKESK. CDR3 loop: CASSQSTGALYEQYF. CDR3 coding DNA: TGTGCCAGCAGCCAATCTACAGGGGCCCTCTACGAGCAGTACTTC.

The chain carries TRBV7-8 and TRBJ2-7; 14 nucleotides align to TRBD2. V dropped 5 bases and J dropped 5; count of bases not matched to a gene: 8. CDR1 SGHVS and CDR2 FQNEAQ come from the germline V gene. The CDR3 has 16 amino acids. The CDR3 DNA sequence: TGTGCCAGCAGCCGCGCTGGGACTAGCGGGAGCGACGAGCAGTACTTC. It encodes CASSRAGTSGSDEQYF.

This chain uses TRBV11-2 with TRBJ2-1; D call uncertain. This CDR3 has 11 amino acids. Germline assignment: CDR1 SGHAT and CDR2 FQNNGV. The ends were cut back, 5 bases at V and 7 bases at J, with 6 bases in the middle. CDR3 loop: CASSPRNEQFF. The CDR3, as DNA: TGTGCCAGCAGCCCGCGTAATGAGCAGTTCTTC. Combining the CDR3 with reference TRBV11-2 and TRBJ2-1 gives the whole variable domain EAGVAQSPRYKIIEKRQSVAFWCNPISGHATLYWYQQILGQGPKLLIQFQNNGVVDDSQLPKDRFSAERLKGVDSTLKIQPAKLEDSAVYLCASSPRNEQFFGPGTRLTVL.

In this sample, this clone turned up once. For the CDR3, the DNA is TGCGCCAGCAGCTTGGACAATTTCGGGAGAACGAACACTGAAGCTTTCTTT. This codes for CASSLDNFGRTNTEAFF. The chain combines TRBV5-1 with TRBJ1-1; D not certain. Germline V gene sequence: CDR1 SGHRS, CDR2 YFSETQ. Trimming took off 0 bases at V and 1 base at J, with 16 bases between the two ends. The CDR3 loop spans 17 amino acids. Based on the CDR3 plus reference TRBV5-1 and TRBJ1-1, the full variable domain is KAGVTQTPRYLIKTRGQQVTLSCSPISGHRSVSWYQQTPGQGLQFLFEYFSETQRNKGNFPGRFSGRQFSNSRSEMNVSTLELGDSALYLCASSLDNFGRTNTEAFFGQGTRLTVV.